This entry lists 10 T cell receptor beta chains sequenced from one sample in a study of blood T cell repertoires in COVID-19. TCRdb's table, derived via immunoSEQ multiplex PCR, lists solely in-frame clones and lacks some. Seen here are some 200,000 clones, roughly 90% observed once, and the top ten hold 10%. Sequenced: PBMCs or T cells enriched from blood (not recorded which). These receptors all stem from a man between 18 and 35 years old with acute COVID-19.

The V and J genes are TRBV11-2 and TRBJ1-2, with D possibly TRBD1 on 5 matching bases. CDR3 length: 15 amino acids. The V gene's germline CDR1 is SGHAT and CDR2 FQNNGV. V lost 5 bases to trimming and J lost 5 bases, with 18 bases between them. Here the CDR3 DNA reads TGTGCCAGCAGCGCTAGAGGCCCAGGGCCGTATGGCTACACCTTC. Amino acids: CASSARGPGPYGYTF.

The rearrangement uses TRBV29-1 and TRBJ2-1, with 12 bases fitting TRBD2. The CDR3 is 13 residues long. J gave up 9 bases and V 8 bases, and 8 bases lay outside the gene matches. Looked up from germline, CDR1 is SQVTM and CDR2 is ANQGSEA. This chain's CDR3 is CSFSSGRAVEQFF. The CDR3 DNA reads TGCAGCTTTTCTAGCGGGAGGGCCGTTGAGCAGTTCTTC.

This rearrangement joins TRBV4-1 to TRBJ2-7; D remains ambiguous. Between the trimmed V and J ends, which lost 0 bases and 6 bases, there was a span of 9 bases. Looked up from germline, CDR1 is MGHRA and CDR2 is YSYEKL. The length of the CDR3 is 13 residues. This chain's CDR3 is CASSQESGGEQYF. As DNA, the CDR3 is TGCGCCAGCAGCCAAGAATCGGGTGGCGAGCAGTACTTC.

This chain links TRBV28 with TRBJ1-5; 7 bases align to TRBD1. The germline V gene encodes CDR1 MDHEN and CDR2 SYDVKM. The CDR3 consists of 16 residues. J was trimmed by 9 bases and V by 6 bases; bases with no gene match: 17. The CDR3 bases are TGTGCCAGCAGCCCCTCTCGGACAGGCCCGACGGCGCCCCAGCATTTT. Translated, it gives CASSPSRTGPTAPQHF.

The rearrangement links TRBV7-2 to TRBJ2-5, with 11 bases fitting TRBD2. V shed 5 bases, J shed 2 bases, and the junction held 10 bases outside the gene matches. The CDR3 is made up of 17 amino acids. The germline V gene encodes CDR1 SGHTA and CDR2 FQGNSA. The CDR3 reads CASSLRTGTSGQETQYF. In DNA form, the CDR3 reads TGTGCCAGCAGCCTCCGGACCGGGACTAGCGGACAAGAGACCCAGTACTTC.

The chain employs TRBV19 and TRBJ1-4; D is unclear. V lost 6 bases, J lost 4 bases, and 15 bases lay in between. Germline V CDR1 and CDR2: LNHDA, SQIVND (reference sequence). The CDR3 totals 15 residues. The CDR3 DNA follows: TGTGCCAGTAGGAGGACCCGGAGGAATAATGAAAAACTGTTTTTT. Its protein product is CASRRTRRNNEKLFF.

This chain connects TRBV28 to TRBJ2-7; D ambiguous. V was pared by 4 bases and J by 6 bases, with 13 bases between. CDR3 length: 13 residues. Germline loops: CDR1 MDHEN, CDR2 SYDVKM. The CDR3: CASSYSPAVEQYF. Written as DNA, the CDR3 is TGTGCCAGCAGTTATAGCCCGGCGGTCGAGCAGTACTTC.

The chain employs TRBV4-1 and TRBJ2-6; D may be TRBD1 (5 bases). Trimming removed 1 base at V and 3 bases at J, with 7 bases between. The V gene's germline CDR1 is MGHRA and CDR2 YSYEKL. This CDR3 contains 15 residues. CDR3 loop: CASSQAGFGANVLTF. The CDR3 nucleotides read TGCGCCAGCAGCCAAGCAGGGTTTGGGGCCAACGTCCTGACTTTC.

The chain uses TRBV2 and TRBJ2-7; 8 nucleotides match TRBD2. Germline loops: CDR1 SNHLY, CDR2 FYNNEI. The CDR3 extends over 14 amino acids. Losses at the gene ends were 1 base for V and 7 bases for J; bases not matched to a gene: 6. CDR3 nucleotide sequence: TGTGCCAGCAGTGAAGAAGCGGGAGCGGGAGAGCAGTACTTC. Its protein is CASSEEAGAGEQYF.

CDR3 sequence reads: CASSPLAGGSYEQYF. CDR3 coding DNA: TGTGCCAGCAGCCCACTAGCGGGGGGTTCCTACGAGCAGTACTTC. The J gene is TRBJ2-7, the V gene TRBV9, with TRBD2 matching 12 bases. The ends lost 4 bases at V and 1 base at J; junction bases unmatched: 3. Germline lookup yields CDR1 SGDLS and CDR2 YYNGEE. The CDR3 has 15 amino acids.